This T cell receptor beta chain was retrieved from a study of patients and donors after allogeneic stem cell transplantation. In TCRdb, the RT-PCR reads were re-called with MiXCR into one record per CDR3 protein. The table records roughly 880,000 distinct CDR3 sequences, around 17% of them present only once. CDR1 is SGHVS and CDR2 is FQNEAQ in the germline V gene. The CDR3 length is 16 residues. V shed 6 bases and J shed 2 bases, with 18 bases lying between them. Sequencing used blood, either unsorted or a sorted T cell fraction (not recorded which). This chain connects TRBV7-8 to TRBJ2-3, with D tentatively TRBD2 (6 bases). This clonotype was sampled from a human donor who was either an allogeneic HSCT recipient or a stem cell or donor lymphocyte infusion donor (not recorded which). It is not recorded whose cells these are; they may come from a transplant donor. CDR3 in amino acids: CASSPVGGTYTDTQYF. CDR3 coding DNA: TGTGCCAGCAGTCCCGTTGGGGGGACTTACACAGATACGCAGTATTTT.